The 28 T cell receptor beta chains in this list originate from one sample, sequenced in a study of CD8 T cells in ankylosing spondylitis. TCRdb itself ran the 5' RACE reads through MiXCR, one entry per CDR3 protein. Of 300,000 to 400,000 distinct CDR3 sequences detected, roughly 20% appear once; the ten largest clones hold about 12%. The sample comprised blood, either unsorted or a sorted T cell fraction (not recorded which). The receptors here all came from a male donor with ankylosing spondylitis or in good health (not recorded which).

This clonotype was counted between two and nine times. The V and J genes are TRBV3-1 and TRBJ2-1; D perhaps matches TRBD2 (6 bases). The V gene's germline CDR1 is LGHDT and CDR2 YNNKEL (reference sequence). The CDR3 is made up of 18 amino acids. V was cut by 2 bases and J by 0 bases, with 17 bases left in between. CDR3 bases: TGTGCCAGCAGCCAACAGCTTTACGCGGGGAGCTCCTACAATGAGCAGTTCTTC. Translated: CASSQQLYAGSSYNEQFF.

In this sample, this clonotype turned up a few times. This sequence joins TRBV13 and TRBJ1-2, with D unclear. The CDR3 consists of 15 residues. Germline loops: CDR1 PRHDT, CDR2 FYEKMQ (reference sequence). V gave up 0 bases and J gave up 4 bases, with 12 bases separating them. The CDR3 DNA sequence: TGTGCCAGCAGCTTAGGTAGAGGCCGAGCCTATGGCTACACCTTC. Translation gives CASSLGRGRAYGYTF.

This rearrangement joins TRBV7-9 to TRBJ2-1, with unresolved D. Trimming pared 1 base from V and 6 bases from J, leaving 10 bases between. The CDR3 length is 14 residues. Germline CDR1 reads SEHNR; CDR2 reads FQNEAQ (reference sequence). CDR3 nucleotides: TGTGCCAGCAGCTTAGTACTGGGCCGCAATGAGCAGTTCTTC. Translated: CASSLVLGRNEQFF.

This clonotype was observed a single time. The rearrangement joins TRBV6-5 to TRBJ2-7; D possibly matches TRBD1 or TRBD2 (7 bases each). CDR3 size: 14 residues. The V end was cut by 2 bases, the J end by 4 bases, with 12 bases between. The germline CDR1 and CDR2 sequences are MNHEY and SVGAGI. The CDR3 spells CASSYAQGGYEQYF. The CDR3 nucleotides read TGTGCCAGCAGTTACGCCCAGGGGGGGTACGAGCAGTACTTC.

This clonotype was found once. The rearrangement joins TRBV7-9 to TRBJ2-3; 10 bases agree with TRBD1. The V segment lost 5 bases and the J segment 6 bases; nucleotides outside the gene matches: 14. This CDR3 comprises 17 residues. Germline CDR1 and CDR2: SEHNR and FQNEAQ (reference sequence). The chain's CDR3 is CASSTIIGTGVPDTQYF. The CDR3 DNA reads as TGTGCCAGCAGCACAATAATCGGGACAGGGGTCCCCGATACGCAGTATTTT.

The V call is TRBV19, the J call TRBJ2-1; D possibly uses TRBD1 or TRBD2 (7 bases each). V dropped 3 bases and J dropped 12 bases, with 12 bases sitting between them. Germline V lookup: CDR1 LNHDA, CDR2 SQIVND (reference sequence). This CDR3 has 12 amino acids. The CDR3 nucleotides are TGTGCCAGTAGTATGGGAGGGGGCGCGCAGTTCTTC. The encoded protein is CASSMGGGAQFF.

This clonotype was detected a few times. The chain links TRBV20-1 to TRBJ2-4; TRBD2 is a possible D gene (6 bases). The germline CDR1 and CDR2 sequences are DFQATT and SNEGSKA (reference sequence). CDR3 length: 14 residues. Between the trimmed V and J ends, which lost 4 bases and 8 bases, there was a span of 18 bases. In DNA, the CDR3 is TGCAGTGCTACCCGAGGTTGGGGGGAAGACATTCAGTACTTC. Translation: CSATRGWGEDIQYF.

The chain joins TRBV20-1 to TRBJ2-7; 8 bases map to TRBD2. Germline V gene lookup returns CDR1 DFQATT and CDR2 SNEGSKA (reference sequence). V was clipped by 0 bases and J by 0 bases; unmatched bases: 4. The CDR3 contains 15 residues. CDR3 in DNA: TGCAGTGCTAGAGATCCGGGGGGGGTCTCCTACGAGCAGTACTTC. Encoded protein: CSARDPGGVSYEQYF.

This clonotype was observed a handful of times. The CDR3 DNA is TGCAGTGCTAGACGCCCCCCTACCCTCCAGGGAGTAGGGGGCTACACCTTC. This translates into CSARRPPTLQGVGGYTF. V usage is TRBV20-1 and J usage is TRBJ1-2; D is perhaps TRBD1 (5 bases). This CDR3 comprises 17 residues. Trimming pared 2 bases from V and 8 bases from J, leaving 27 bases between. CDR1 and CDR2 (germline): DFQATT, SNEGSKA (reference sequence).

This clonotype was counted only a few times. CDR3 in DNA: TGTGCCAGCACCGGACAGAATAACTACGAGCAGTACTTC. Amino acid sequence: CASTGQNNYEQYF. The V gene is TRBV12-3 or TRBV12-4, the J gene TRBJ2-7; D perhaps matches TRBD1 (6 bases). The CDR3 is 13 amino acids. Trimming left V 7 bases short and J 3 bases short, with 13 bases between.

This chain links TRBV12-3 or TRBV12-4 with TRBJ2-7; D is perhaps TRBD1 or TRBD2 (5 bases each). V was trimmed by 7 bases and J by 5 bases, leaving 18 bases between them. CDR3 length: 14 amino acids. The CDR3 loop reads CASTTGIGVNEQYF. The CDR3 region has the DNA TGTGCCAGCACAACCGGGATAGGGGTTAACGAGCAGTACTTC.

The chain uses TRBV13 and TRBJ2-2; weak D call: TRBD1 (6 bases). CDR1 PRHDT and CDR2 FYEKMQ come from the germline V gene (reference sequence). Between the trimmed V and J ends, which lost 6 bases and 7 bases, there was a span of 18 bases. This CDR3 has 15 amino acids. The CDR3 sequence: CASRVPDRRSGELFF. The CDR3 nucleotides are TGTGCCAGCAGAGTACCAGACAGGAGGAGCGGGGAGCTGTTTTTT.

This clonotype has ten or more counts. The V and J genes are TRBV4-1 and TRBJ2-3, with 9 bases that match TRBD2. Germline CDR1 is MGHRA and CDR2 is YSYEKL. CDR3 length: 15 residues. The V gene end was trimmed by 3 bases and the J gene end by 1 base; junction bases not matched to a gene: 2. The DNA for the CDR3 is TGCGCCAGCAGCCAGTTAGCGGGGGGCACAGATACGCAGTATTTT. Its translation is CASSQLAGGTDTQYF.

The chain joins TRBV5-1 to TRBJ2-7, with 7 bases matching TRBD1. CDR3 length: 14 residues. V was clipped by 4 bases and J by 2 bases; unmatched bases: 6. Germline values: CDR1 SGHRS, CDR2 YFSETQ. The CDR3 reads CASSDDRAAYEQYF. The CDR3 nucleotides are TGCGCCAGCAGCGACGACAGGGCCGCCTACGAGCAGTACTTC.

V is TRBV29-1 and J is TRBJ2-1, with 9 bases fitting TRBD1. This CDR3 is 11 amino acids long. Germline trimming cut 7 bases from V and 6 bases from J; bases unmatched to any gene: 1. Germline-derived CDR1 and CDR2 are SQVTM and ANQGSEA. In DNA, the CDR3 is TGCAGCGGGACAGGGGTCAATGAGCAGTTCTTC. Translated, it gives CSGTGVNEQFF.

Only a few counts were recorded for this clonotype. The rearrangement links TRBV29-1 to TRBJ2-7, with D possibly matching TRBD2 (5 bases). Trimming shortened V by 5 bases and J by 2 bases, and 13 bases separated the two germline ends. CDR1 SQVTM and CDR2 ANQGSEA come from the germline V gene. The CDR3 totals 13 residues. CDR3 nucleotide sequence: TGCAGCGTTCATGAGGGTGAGACCTACGAGCAGTACTTC. Its translation is CSVHEGETYEQYF.

The V and J genes are TRBV14 and TRBJ2-1; D uncertain. The CDR3 sequence is 14 residues long. In germline, CDR1 is SGHDN, CDR2 FVKESK. V was pared by 5 bases and J by 6 bases, with 14 bases between. The CDR3 nucleotides are TGTGCCAGCAGCACCCTCCTGGGCGTCAATGAGCAGTTCTTC. Translation: CASSTLLGVNEQFF.

The chain has TRBV18 and TRBJ2-2; perhaps TRBD1 as D (5 bases). The CDR3 has 13 residues. V was clipped by 3 bases and J by 7 bases, with 9 bases between them. The germline CDR1 and CDR2 sequences are KGHSH and LQKENI. CDR3 coding DNA: TGTGCCAGCTCACCTGTGGGGCACGGGGAGCTGTTTTTT. Protein sequence: CASSPVGHGELFF.

This clonotype was counted only a few times. The chain links TRBV5-6 to TRBJ2-7; 7 nucleotides match TRBD1. From germline, CDR1 is SGHDT and CDR2 YYEEEE. This CDR3 contains 17 residues. With V trimmed by 4 bases and J by 0 bases, 13 bases remained unmatched. The CDR3 sequence is CASSLGTGAEPSYEQYF. The DNA for the CDR3 is TGTGCCAGCAGCCTTGGAACAGGGGCCGAACCCTCCTACGAGCAGTACTTC.

The rearrangement links TRBV9 to TRBJ1-1; D is undetermined. The CDR3 is 13 amino acids. V was trimmed by 2 bases and J by 6 bases, leaving 11 bases between them. Germline loops: CDR1 SGDLS, CDR2 YYNGEE. CDR3 coding DNA: TGTGCCAGCAGCGTGGGGTCGGGCGCTGAAGCTTTCTTT. This gives the protein CASSVGSGAEAFF. The whole variable domain, remainder taken from reference TRBV9 and TRBJ1-1, is DSGVTQTPKHLITATGQRVTLRCSPRSGDLSVYWYQQSLDQGLQFLIQYYNGEERAKGNILERFSAQQFPDLHSELNLSSLELGDSALYFCASSVGSGAEAFFGQGTRLTVV.

The rearrangement joins TRBV6-2 or TRBV6-3 to TRBJ2-1; the D gene is possibly TRBD2 (5 bases). Trimming took 6 bases from V and 0 from J, leaving 12 bases between them. The CDR3 contains 15 residues. CDR1 MNHEY and CDR2 SVGEGT come from the germline V gene. The CDR3: CASRAVGSSYNEQFF. The CDR3, as DNA: TGTGCCAGCAGAGCCGTGGGGAGCTCCTACAATGAGCAGTTCTTC.

V usage is TRBV29-1 and J usage is TRBJ2-3; 8 bases align to TRBD2. J lost 2 bases, V lost 3 bases, and 10 bases had no gene match. Germline V gene sequence: CDR1 SQVTM, CDR2 ANQGSEA. The CDR3 runs 16 residues. As DNA, the CDR3 is TGCAGCGTTGAGGTTGGGACGCGGGAGGCCACAGATACGCAGTATTTT. Protein: CSVEVGTREATDTQYF.

The sample holds a few counts of this clonotype. CDR3 loop: CASSQDLDSYSTDTQYF. The CDR3 nucleotides read TGTGCCAGCAGCCAAGATCTTGACAGCTATAGCACAGATACGCAGTATTTT. The V call is TRBV14, the J call TRBJ2-3, with a tentative D call TRBD1 (5 bases). CDR3 length: 17 amino acids. The germline V gene encodes CDR1 SGHDN and CDR2 FVKESK. V lost 0 bases and J 0 bases, leaving 13 bases between the germline ends. Variable domain in full (rest from reference TRBV14 and TRBJ2-3): EAGVTQFPSHSVIEKGQTVTLRCDPISGHDNLYWYRRVMGKEIKFLLHFVKESKQDESGMPNNRFLAERTGGTYSTLKVQPAELEDSGVYFCASSQDLDSYSTDTQYFGPGTRLTVL.

This clonotype was seen a handful of times. This rearrangement joins TRBV9 to TRBJ2-5, with D unclear. The CDR3 contains 12 residues. Trimming left V 4 bases short and J 2 bases short, with 6 bases between. Germline V gene lookup returns CDR1 SGDLS and CDR2 YYNGEE. This CDR3 reads CASSTDQETQYF. CDR3 bases: TGTGCCAGCAGCACCGATCAAGAGACCCAGTACTTC.

V is TRBV3-1 and J is TRBJ1-1; a weak D match, TRBD1 (5 bases). The CDR3 covers 15 residues. The V gene's germline CDR1 is LGHDT and CDR2 YNNKEL (reference sequence). V was cut by 2 bases and J by 0 bases, with 10 bases left in between. CDR3 DNA: TGTGCCAGCAGCCAACCGGCGGGGGTGAACACTGAAGCTTTCTTT. It translates to CASSQPAGVNTEAFF.

This clonotype was detected a few times. As DNA, the CDR3 is TGCGCCAGCAGTGAGTCGTTTAAGGGTTGGACCCAGTACTTC. It encodes CASSESFKGWTQYF. The J gene is TRBJ2-5, the V gene TRBV10-2, with D uncertain. V was cut by 0 bases and J by 7 bases, with 12 bases left in between. Germline values: CDR1 WSHSY, CDR2 SAAADI. The CDR3 totals 14 residues.

The chain links TRBV3-1 to TRBJ2-1; D is unresolved. CDR1 is LGHDT, CDR2 YNNKEL, per germline (reference sequence). The CDR3 is 12 amino acids. The CDR3 reads CAPRRMGNEQFF. CDR3 sequence (DNA): TGTGCGCCTAGGCGGATGGGCAATGAGCAGTTCTTC.

This clonotype was counted between two and nine times. The chain carries TRBV12-3 or TRBV12-4 and TRBJ2-7; the D is unclear. The CDR3 totals 13 residues. V shed 5 bases and J shed 0 bases, with 8 bases lying between them. The CDR3 DNA reads TGTGCCAGCAGTATAGGCAGCTCCTACGAGCAGTACTTC. Its translation is CASSIGSSYEQYF.